This paragraph reports one T cell receptor beta chain. These data come from a study of blood T cell repertoires in COVID-19. Profiling relied on immunoSEQ multiplex PCR, and the TCRdb table lists in-frame clones only, not all of them. The sample holds approximately 260,000 clones; about 80% are singletons and the top ten take approximately 4.3%. Germline V gene data show CDR1 as LGHDT and CDR2 as YNNKEL (reference sequence). The CDR3 loop spans 13 amino acids. Trimming left V 3 bases short and J 10 bases short, with 13 bases between. This receptor was obtained from a man younger than 45 with acute COVID-19. Input material: PBMCs or T cells enriched from blood (not recorded which). The chain couples TRBV3-1 (or the pseudogene TRBV3-2) to TRBJ2-1; tentative D call: TRBD1 (5 bases). The DNA for the CDR3 is TGTGCCAGCAGCCAGATCAGGGTTGTCGAGCAGTTCTTC. As protein: CASSQIRVVEQFF.